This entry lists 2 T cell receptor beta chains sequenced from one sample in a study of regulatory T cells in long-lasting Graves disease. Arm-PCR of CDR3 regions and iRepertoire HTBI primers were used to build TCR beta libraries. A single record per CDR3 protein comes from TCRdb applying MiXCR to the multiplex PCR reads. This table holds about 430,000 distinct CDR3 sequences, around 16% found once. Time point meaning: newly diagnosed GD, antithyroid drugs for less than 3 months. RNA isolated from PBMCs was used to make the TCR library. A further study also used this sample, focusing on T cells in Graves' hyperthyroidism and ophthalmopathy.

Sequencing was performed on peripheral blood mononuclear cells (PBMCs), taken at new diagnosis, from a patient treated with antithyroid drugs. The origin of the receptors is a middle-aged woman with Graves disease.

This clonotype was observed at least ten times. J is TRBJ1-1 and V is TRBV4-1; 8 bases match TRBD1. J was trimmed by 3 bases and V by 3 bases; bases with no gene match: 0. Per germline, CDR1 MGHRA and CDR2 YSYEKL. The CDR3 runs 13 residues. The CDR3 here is CASSQDRDTEAFF. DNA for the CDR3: TGCGCCAGCAGCCAGGACAGGGACACTGAAGCTTTCTTT.

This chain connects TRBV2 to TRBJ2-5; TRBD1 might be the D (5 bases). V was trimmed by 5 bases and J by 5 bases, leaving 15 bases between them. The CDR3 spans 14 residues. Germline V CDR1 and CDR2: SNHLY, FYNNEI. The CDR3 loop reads CASSPDTLGETQYF. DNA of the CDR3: TGTGCCAGCAGTCCGGACACCCTGGGGGAGACCCAGTACTTC.